Each of the 19 T cell receptor beta chains below was sequenced from the same sample in a study of cytomegalovirus exposure and HLA in healthy donors. TCRdb's table, derived via immunoSEQ multiplex PCR, lists solely in-frame clones and lacks some. This table holds roughly 70,000 clones, over 95% found once. Input material: PBMCs. Source of these receptors: a man aged 18 to 29 in good health and CMV-seronegative.

This chain connects TRBV28 to TRBJ1-6, with D maybe TRBD1 (5 bases). This CDR3 is 14 amino acids long. V was shortened by 4 bases and J by 7 bases, with 11 bases between the two germline ends. CDR1 is MDHEN, CDR2 SYDVKM, per germline. CDR3 in DNA: TGTGCCAGCAGTTCGGACAATGGGAATTCACCCCTCCACTTT. This gives the protein CASSSDNGNSPLHF.

The V gene is TRBV5-8, the J gene TRBJ2-7, with 7 bases fitting TRBD2. After removal of 0 bases from V and 2 bases from J, the junction contained 14 bases not matched to a gene. Germline CDR1 reads SGHTS; CDR2 reads YDEGEE. The CDR3 runs 18 residues. The CDR3 region has the DNA TGTGCCAGCAGCTTGGTTCGGCTAGCGGATTCTAAAACCTACGAGCAGTACTTC. Translated: CASSLVRLADSKTYEQYF.

The chain recombines TRBV5-4 with TRBJ1-2; a weak D match, TRBD1 (6 bases). V was clipped by 5 bases and J by 0 bases, with 11 bases between them. CDR3 length: 14 residues. Germline CDR1 reads SGHNT; CDR2 reads YYREEE (reference sequence). This CDR3 reads CASSPRGANYGYTF. The DNA for the CDR3 is TGTGCCAGCAGTCCCAGGGGCGCTAACTATGGCTACACCTTC. Combining the CDR3 with reference TRBV5-4 and TRBJ1-2 gives the whole variable domain ETGVTQSPTHLIKTRGQQVTLRCSSQSGHNTVSWYQQALGQGPQFIFQYYREEENGRGNFPPRFSGLQFPNYSSELNVNALELDDSALYLCASSPRGANYGYTFGSGTRLTVV.

The rearrangement links TRBV10-3 to TRBJ1-1, with 10 bases fitting TRBD1. V lost 6 bases and J lost 6; bases outside the gene matches: 13. The CDR3 has 16 residues. Germline V gives CDR1 ENHRY, CDR2 SYGVKD. CDR3 protein: CAISPGTGAGHPEAFF. The DNA of the CDR3 is TGTGCCATCAGCCCCGGGACAGGGGCTGGGCATCCTGAAGCTTTCTTT.

V and J are TRBV6-6 and TRBJ2-1, with 9 bases matching TRBD1. The germline CDR1 and CDR2 sequences are MNHNY and SVGAGI (reference sequence). Trimming at V came to 5 bases and at J to 0 bases, leaving 2 bases not matched to a gene. The CDR3 is 15 amino acids. The CDR3 spells CASSGDRASYNEQFF. In nucleotides, the CDR3 is TGTGCCAGCAGTGGGGACAGGGCCTCCTACAATGAGCAGTTCTTC.

The gene calls are TRBV9 and TRBJ1-1; 12 bases match TRBD1. Germline-derived CDR1 and CDR2 are SGDLS and YYNGEE. V gave up 3 bases and J gave up 0 bases; unmatched junction bases: 3. CDR3 length equals 16 residues. The CDR3 loop reads CASSEGTGGLNTEAFF. The CDR3 DNA sequence: TGTGCCAGCAGCGAAGGGACAGGGGGCTTGAACACTGAAGCTTTCTTT. Using reference TRBV9 and TRBJ1-1 for the parts outside the CDR3, the full variable domain is DSGVTQTPKHLITATGQRVTLRCSPRSGDLSVYWYQQSLDQGLQFLIQYYNGEERAKGNILERFSAQQFPDLHSELNLSSLELGDSALYFCASSEGTGGLNTEAFFGQGTRLTVV.

The genes are TRBV10-2 and TRBJ2-5; 8 bases map to TRBD1. The CDR3 length is 15 residues. V was pared by 7 bases and J by 5 bases, with 12 bases of the junction left unmatched. The germline V gene has CDR1 WSHSY and CDR2 SAAADI. The CDR3 nucleotides read TGCGCCAGCACCGTAGGACAGGGTGGTCGGGAGACCCAGTACTTC. Its translation is CASTVGQGGRETQYF.

The rearrangement joins TRBV9 to TRBJ2-3; TRBD1 aligns across 7 bases. The CDR3 has 15 residues. V dropped 0 bases and J dropped 2; count of bases not matched to a gene: 3. Germline-derived CDR1 and CDR2 are SGDLS and YYNGEE. CDR3 loop: CASSVEGTDTDTQYF. DNA of the CDR3: TGTGCCAGCAGCGTAGAGGGGACAGACACAGATACGCAGTATTTT. Full variable domain (rest looked up from reference TRBV9 and TRBJ2-3): DSGVTQTPKHLITATGQRVTLRCSPRSGDLSVYWYQQSLDQGLQFLIQYYNGEERAKGNILERFSAQQFPDLHSELNLSSLELGDSALYFCASSVEGTDTDTQYFGPGTRLTVL.

The gene calls are TRBV11-3 and TRBJ1-1; no clear D. Trimming left V 2 bases short and J 6 bases short, with 16 bases between. The CDR3 has 15 residues. The germline gives CDR1 SGHNT, CDR2 YENEEA. The CDR3 region has the DNA TGTGCCAGCAGCTTAAGGGCCGGGGAAAGGGCTGAAGCTTTCTTT. Translated: CASSLRAGERAEAFF. Full variable domain (remainder filled in from reference TRBV11-3 and TRBJ1-1): EAGVVQSPRYKIIEKKQPVAFWCNPISGHNTLYWYLQNLGQGPELLIRYENEEAVDDSQLPKDRFSAERLKGVDSTLKIQPAELGDSAVYLCASSLRAGERAEAFFGQGTRLTVV.

The chain is built from TRBV7-6 and TRBJ1-1, with TRBD1 matching over 10 bases. Per germline, CDR1 SGHVS and CDR2 FNYEAQ. V shed 3 bases and J 5 bases; nucleotides not matched to a gene: 6. CDR3 length: 15 residues. For the CDR3, the DNA is TGTGCCAGCAGCTTGTTGGGACAGGGGAGGACTGAAGCTTTCTTT. It encodes CASSLLGQGRTEAFF.

This chain uses TRBV29-1 with TRBJ2-5; 10 bases map to TRBD1. The CDR3 is made up of 13 amino acids. V was clipped by 4 bases and J by 4 bases; unmatched bases: 3. Looked up from germline, CDR1 is SQVTM and CDR2 is ANQGSEA. The CDR3 bases are TGCAGCGTTGCCCGGACAGGGGGAGAGACCCAGTACTTC. Its protein is CSVARTGGETQYF. Full variable domain (outside the CDR3, taken from reference TRBV29-1 and TRBJ2-5): SAVISQKPSRDICQRGTSLTIQCQVDSQVTMMFWYRQQPGQSLTLIATANQGSEATYESGFVIDKFPISRPNLTFSTLTVSNMSPEDSSIYLCSVARTGGETQYFGPGTRLLVL.

This chain uses TRBV2 with TRBJ1-1, with 8 bases identical to TRBD1. Germline V gene data show CDR1 as SNHLY and CDR2 as FYNNEI. The CDR3 consists of 17 residues. The trim removed 4 bases at V and 8 bases at J, leaving 18 bases unmatched. CDR3 residues: CASSARQPGTGGGEAFF. The CDR3, as DNA: TGTGCCAGCAGTGCCCGACAGCCCGGGACAGGAGGGGGCGAAGCTTTCTTT.

This chain joins TRBV19 and TRBJ1-1; possible D gene TRBD1, 5 bases. This CDR3 is built from 14 residues. The V and J ends lost 0 bases and 6 bases respectively, with 11 bases between them. In germline, CDR1 is LNHDA, CDR2 SQIVND (reference sequence). CDR3: CASSIDREFSEAFF. The CDR3 DNA is TGTGCCAGTAGTATAGACAGGGAATTTTCTGAAGCTTTCTTT.

This sequence joins TRBV4-2 and TRBJ1-1; 8 bases are a match to TRBD1. With V trimmed by 0 bases and J by 7 bases, 10 bases remained unmatched. The CDR3 is 16 residues long. Germline V gene sequence: CDR1 LGHNA, CDR2 YNFKEQ. The CDR3 sequence: CASSQDQFPGQGEAFF. The CDR3 DNA is TGTGCCAGCAGCCAAGATCAGTTCCCCGGACAGGGTGAAGCTTTCTTT.

The V gene is TRBV27, the J gene TRBJ1-5, with D unresolved. This CDR3 spans 14 amino acids. Germline V CDR1 and CDR2: MNHEY, SMNVEV (reference sequence). Between the trimmed V and J ends, which lost 2 bases and 4 bases, there was a span of 9 bases. For the CDR3, the DNA is TGTGCCAGCAGTTTAACTACCGGGAATCAGCCCCAGCATTTT. It encodes CASSLTTGNQPQHF.

The rearrangement joins TRBV13 to TRBJ2-6, with a possible D match to TRBD1 (5 bases). V lost 5 bases and J 2 bases, leaving 10 bases between the germline ends. The CDR3 contains 15 residues. CDR1 is PRHDT, CDR2 FYEKMQ, per germline (reference sequence). DNA of the CDR3: TGTGCCAGCAGCCTAGACAGAACTGGGGCCAACGTCCTGACTTTC. It is translated as CASSLDRTGANVLTF.

The chain has TRBV18 and TRBJ1-4; TRBD1 matches at 7 bases. Germline-derived CDR1 and CDR2 are KGHSH and LQKENI. Trimming cost V 4 bases and J 11 bases; bases outside gene matches: 13. The CDR3 consists of 15 residues. Here the CDR3 DNA reads TGTGCCAGCTCACTAAGGGACAGCCAAAATGGGAAACTGTTTTTT. Translating it yields CASSLRDSQNGKLFF.

The rearrangement links TRBV19 to TRBJ1-2, with 8 positions matching TRBD1. Germline V gene data show CDR1 as LNHDA and CDR2 as SQIVND (reference sequence). J was trimmed by 6 bases and V by 5 bases; bases with no gene match: 5. CDR3 length: 13 amino acids. The CDR3 protein is CASSLDRVNGYTF. The DNA of the CDR3 is TGTGCCAGTAGTTTGGACAGGGTAAATGGCTACACCTTC.

The rearrangement joins TRBV4-2 to TRBJ1-2; 9 bases are a match to TRBD1. Germline trimming cut 3 bases from V and 4 bases from J; bases unmatched to any gene: 9. Germline CDR1 LGHNA, CDR2 YNFKEQ. The CDR3 covers 16 residues. CDR3 nucleotides: TGTGCCAGCAGCCAGCAGACGGGACAGGGAGGCTATGGCTACACCTTC. Encoded protein: CASSQQTGQGGYGYTF.